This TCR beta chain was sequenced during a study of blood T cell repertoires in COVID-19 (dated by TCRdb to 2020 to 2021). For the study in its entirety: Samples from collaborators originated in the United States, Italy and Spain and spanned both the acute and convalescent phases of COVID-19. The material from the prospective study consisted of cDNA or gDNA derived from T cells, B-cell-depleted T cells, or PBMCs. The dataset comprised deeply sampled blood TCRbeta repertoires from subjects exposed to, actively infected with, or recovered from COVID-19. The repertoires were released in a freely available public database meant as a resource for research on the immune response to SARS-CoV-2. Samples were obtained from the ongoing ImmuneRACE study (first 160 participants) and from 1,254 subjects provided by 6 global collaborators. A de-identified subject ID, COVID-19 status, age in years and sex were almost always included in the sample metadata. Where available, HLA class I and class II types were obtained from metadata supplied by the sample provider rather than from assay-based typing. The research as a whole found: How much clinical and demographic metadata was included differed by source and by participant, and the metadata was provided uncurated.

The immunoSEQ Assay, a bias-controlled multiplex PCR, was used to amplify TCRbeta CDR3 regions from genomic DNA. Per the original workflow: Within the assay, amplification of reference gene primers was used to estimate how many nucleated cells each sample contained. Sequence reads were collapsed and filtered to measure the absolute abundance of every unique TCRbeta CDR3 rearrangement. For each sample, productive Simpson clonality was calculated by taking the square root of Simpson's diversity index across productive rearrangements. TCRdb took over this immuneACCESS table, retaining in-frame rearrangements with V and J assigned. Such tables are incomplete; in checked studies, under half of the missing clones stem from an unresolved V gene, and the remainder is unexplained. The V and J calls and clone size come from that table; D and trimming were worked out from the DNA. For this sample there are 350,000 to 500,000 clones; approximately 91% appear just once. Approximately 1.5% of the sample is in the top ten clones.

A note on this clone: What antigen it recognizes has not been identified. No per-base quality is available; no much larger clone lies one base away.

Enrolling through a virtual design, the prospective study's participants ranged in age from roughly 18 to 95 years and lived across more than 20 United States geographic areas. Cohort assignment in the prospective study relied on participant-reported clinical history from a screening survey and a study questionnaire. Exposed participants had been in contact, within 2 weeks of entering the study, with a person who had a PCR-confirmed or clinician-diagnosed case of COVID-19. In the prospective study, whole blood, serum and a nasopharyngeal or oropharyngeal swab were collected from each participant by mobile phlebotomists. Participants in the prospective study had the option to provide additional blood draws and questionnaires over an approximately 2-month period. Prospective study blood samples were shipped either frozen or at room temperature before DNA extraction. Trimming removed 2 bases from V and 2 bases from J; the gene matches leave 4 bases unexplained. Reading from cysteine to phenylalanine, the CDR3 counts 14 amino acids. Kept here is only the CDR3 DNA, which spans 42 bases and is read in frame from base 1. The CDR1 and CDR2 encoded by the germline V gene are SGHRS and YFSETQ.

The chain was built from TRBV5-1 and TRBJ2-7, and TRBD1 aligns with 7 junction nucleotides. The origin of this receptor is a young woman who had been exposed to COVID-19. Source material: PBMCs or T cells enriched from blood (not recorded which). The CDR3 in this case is CASSFGDSTYEQYF. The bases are TGCGCCAGCAGCTTCGGGGACAGTACCTACGAGCAGTACTTC.